The TCR beta chain under discussion was sequenced for a study of cytomegalovirus exposure and HLA in healthy donors listed by TCRdb under 2017. A note on the overall study: A later analysis indicated that the 120 or so validation repertoires were generated on the platform also employed for the 700 or so repertoires of the first cohort. The study aimed to test whether signatures of past pathogen exposure could be identified by cataloging public T cell receptors. Besides the first cohort of roughly 700 subjects, a separate validation cohort made up of 120 or so different subjects was used. To predict cytomegalovirus infection status, the study brought together high-throughput TCR immunosequencing, statistical association of individual TCRs with disease status, and machine learning. What the work shows at the level of the full study, not this receptor alone: The authors suggested that the approach could potentially be generalized to other disease states and immunological phenotypes. The classifier was reported to diagnose cytomegalovirus status with high specificity and sensitivity in both the original cohort and the validation cohort. Most TCR sequences were seen in very few donors, while some public TCRs were found in many individuals. In a later analysis, TCRs clustered in the first cohort were found to also tend to co-occur in the 120 or so validation repertoires, with 94% of cluster scores above 0. Three of the identified cytomegalovirus-associated TCR beta chains were confirmed in vitro to be specific for cytomegalovirus antigens. A total of about 150 TCR beta chains were listed by the study as associated with cytomegalovirus. The validation cohort had no HLA typing available for a later analysis, so co-occurrence within that cohort was assessed over all 130 or so repertoires.

Details on this clone: Its antigen has not been determined. No clone much larger than this one lies a single base away; base qualities are absent.

Taken from the germline V gene, the CDR1 and CDR2 loops are MNHNS and SASEGT. The V and J ends are trimmed by 5 bases and 3 bases, leaving 11 bases between them. The CDR3 numbers 13 residues from cysteine through phenylalanine. The sequence is cut down to CDR3 DNA, 39 bases in frame from base 1. Separate from the approximately 730-subject first cohort, the validation cohort of 95 to 150 subjects was the group to which the donors belonged. Library method: the immunoSEQ multiplex PCR assay. The original methods were these. A statistical classification framework was developed to diagnose cytomegalovirus status using the catalog of TCR beta chain sequences. TCRdb took over this immuneACCESS table, retaining in-frame rearrangements with V and J assigned. Such tables are incomplete; in checked studies, under half of the missing clones stem from an unresolved V gene, and the remainder is unexplained. The DNA gave D and trimming, while V, J and clone size come from that table. The sample table records under 250,000 clones; approximately 87% of these occur just once. The ten largest clones represent roughly 5.7% of the sample.

Input material: PBMCs. The TCR was taken from a woman under 30 in good health and CMV-seronegative. The chain is made from TRBV6-1 and TRBJ2-7; tentative D gene TRBD2, with 6 bases matching. The sequenced DNA is TGTGCCAGCAGTAACCTGGGGGGCTACGAGCAGTACTTC. The translation is CASSNLGGYEQYF.